These T cell receptor beta chains were read from a single sample in a study of T cell responses to AZD1222 COVID-19 vaccine. Sequenced by immunoSEQ multiplex PCR; TCRdb stores in-frame clones only, minus some. The sample includes around 50,000 clones, about 88% of them seen just once. This material consisted of peripheral blood, taken on day 0 of AZD1222 vaccination. These TCRs come from an adult in good health. Both conserved end residues are part of each CDR3. Fields, in order: D gene, clone size, V gene, J gene, CDR3 DNA, CDR3 protein. D genes are given only for firm matches. Size values are once, few and many counts, or a class for expanded clones, and some rows have none.

D gene: NA; clone size: NA; V gene: TRBV19; J gene: TRBJ1-6; CDR3 DNA: TGTGCCAGTACCAGACAGTATAATTCACCCCTCCACTTT; CDR3 protein: CASTRQYNSPLHF
D gene: TRBD1; clone size: NA; V gene: TRBV27; J gene: TRBJ2-7; CDR3 DNA: TGTGCCAGCAGTTTAGCGCCGACAGGGGGCCGCTACGAGCAGTACTTC; CDR3 protein: CASSLAPTGGRYEQYF
D gene: TRBD2; clone size: NA; V gene: TRBV28; J gene: TRBJ2-7; CDR3 DNA: TGTGCCAGCAGTTTCCAGACTAGCGGGAGAGCAGGGCTCGAGCAGTACTTC; CDR3 protein: CASSFQTSGRAGLEQYF
D gene: NA; clone size: NA; V gene: TRBV2; J gene: TRBJ1-2; CDR3 DNA: TGTGCCAGCAGTGAACCCAGGGGTGGGGTCTATGGCTACACCTTC; CDR3 protein: CASSEPRGGVYGYTF
D gene: NA; clone size: NA; V gene: TRBV5-8; J gene: TRBJ1-2; CDR3 DNA: TGTGCCAGCAGCTTAGATCAGGGGAGGGTCTCCTATGGCTACACCTTC; CDR3 protein: CASSLDQGRVSYGYTF
D gene: TRBD1; clone size: NA; V gene: TRBV18; J gene: TRBJ2-1; CDR3 DNA: TGTGCCAGCTCACCACCGGGGGCACAGGGGATAAATGAGCAGTTCTTC; CDR3 protein: CASSPPGAQGINEQFF
D gene: NA; clone size: NA; V gene: TRBV7-2; J gene: TRBJ1-2; CDR3 DNA: TGTGCCAGCAGCTTAGGAGGGGGAGGCTACACCTTC; CDR3 protein: CASSLGGGGYTF
D gene: NA; clone size: NA; V gene: TRBV2; J gene: TRBJ1-1; CDR3 DNA: TGTGCCAGCAGTGATTCGGGGTACAATACTGAAGCTTTCTTT; CDR3 protein: CASSDSGYNTEAFF
D gene: TRBD1; clone size: NA; V gene: TRBV27; J gene: TRBJ2-7; CDR3 DNA: TGTGCCAGCAGCCGAGGGGGACAGATCCGCTTC; CDR3 protein: CASSRGGQIRF
D gene: TRBD1; clone size: NA; V gene: TRBV6-1; J gene: TRBJ1-2; CDR3 DNA: TGTGCCAGCAGTGAAGTCCCAGGGGGCTCTCTTGGCTATGGCTACACCTTC; CDR3 protein: CASSEVPGGSLGYGYTF
D gene: TRBD1; clone size: NA; V gene: TRBV11-2; J gene: TRBJ1-5; CDR3 DNA: TGTGCCAGCAGCCCGGACAGGGGTCAGCCCCAGCATTTT; CDR3 protein: CASSPDRGQPQHF
D gene: NA; clone size: NA; V gene: TRBV11-3; J gene: TRBJ2-7; CDR3 DNA: TGTGCCAGCAGCGCTTCCCCCTCGGGCGAGCAGTACTTC; CDR3 protein: CASSASPSGEQYF
D gene: TRBD2; clone size: NA; V gene: TRBV6-5; J gene: TRBJ2-2; CDR3 DNA: TGTGCCAGCAGTTACTCATCCGGGACTAGCGCCGGGGAGCTGTTTTTT; CDR3 protein: CASSYSSGTSAGELFF
D gene: NA; clone size: NA; V gene: TRBV10-3; J gene: TRBJ2-3; CDR3 DNA: TGTGCCATCGGGGGAGTCACAGATACGCAGTATTTT; CDR3 protein: CAIGGVTDTQYF
D gene: NA; clone size: NA; V gene: TRBV18; J gene: TRBJ1-2; CDR3 DNA: TGTGCCAGCTCACCCGGGGAAAACTATGGCTACACCTTC; CDR3 protein: CASSPGENYGYTF
D gene: NA; clone size: few; V gene: TRBV7-6; J gene: TRBJ2-7; CDR3 DNA: TGTGCCAGCAGCTTAGGAGCCAACCCTAGCTCCTACGAGCAGTACTTC; CDR3 protein: CASSLGANPSSYEQYF
D gene: TRBD2; clone size: NA; V gene: TRBV5-6; J gene: TRBJ2-3; CDR3 DNA: TGTGCCAGCATCGGGACTAGCGGCACAGATACGCAGTATTTT; CDR3 protein: CASIGTSGTDTQYF
D gene: TRBD1; clone size: NA; V gene: TRBV5-1; J gene: TRBJ1-1; CDR3 DNA: TGCGCCAGCAGGTCCGGGACAGGGGGCATGAACACTGAAGCTTTCTTT; CDR3 protein: CASRSGTGGMNTEAFF
D gene: NA; clone size: NA; V gene: TRBV19; J gene: TRBJ1-2; CDR3 DNA: TGTGCCAGTAGTACGGACTGGACTAGCACCTATGGCTACACCTTC; CDR3 protein: CASSTDWTSTYGYTF
D gene: NA; clone size: NA; V gene: TRBV29-1; J gene: TRBJ2-6; CDR3 DNA: TGCAGCGTTGGGGAGACCCACCCTGGGGCCAACGTCCTGACTTTC; CDR3 protein: CSVGETHPGANVLTF
D gene: TRBD2; clone size: NA; V gene: TRBV11-3; J gene: TRBJ2-3; CDR3 DNA: TGTGCCAGCAGCTTGATGAGCGGGGGGGCAGATACGCAGTATTTT; CDR3 protein: CASSLMSGGADTQYF
D gene: NA; clone size: NA; V gene: TRBV7-6; J gene: TRBJ1-4; CDR3 DNA: TGTGCCAGCAGCTTAGGGCAGGCGAGTACTAATGAAAAACTGTTTTTT; CDR3 protein: CASSLGQASTNEKLFF
D gene: NA; clone size: NA; V gene: TRBV7-9; J gene: TRBJ2-2; CDR3 DNA: TGTGCCAGCAGCGAATGGACAGCTACTGGCGGGGAGCTGTTTTTT; CDR3 protein: CASSEWTATGGELFF
D gene: NA; clone size: NA; V gene: TRBV6-4; J gene: TRBJ2-5; CDR3 DNA: TGTGCCAGCAGCCCCGGGGGCAGGGGATTAGAGACCCAGTACTTC; CDR3 protein: CASSPGGRGLETQYF